This passage covers 18 T cell receptor beta chains from one sample sequenced in a study of preoperative IRX-2 immunotherapy in early breast cancer. Here immunoSEQ multiplex PCR was the method, and the copy in TCRdb shows in-frame clones only, minus some. Seen here are about 38,000 clones, around four fifths observed once, and the top ten hold approximately 1.5%. Treatment in this sample: preoperative locoregional IRX-2 cytokine immunotherapy. The material sequenced was lymph node tissue, taken after IRX-2 immunotherapy. The receptors originated from a human donor with breast cancer.

Concerning this clone: An end of the junction does not agree with germline; a read error may underlie this. The DNA has a base that is unclear or was not read; X is used for its residue. This sequence joins TRBV5-1 and TRBJ2-3; D unresolved. This CDR3 comprises 15 residues. Germline assignment: CDR1 SGHRS and CDR2 YFSETQ. DNA of the CDR3: TGCGCCAGCAGYTTGGCGCTGGGGAGCACAGATACGCAGTATTTT. Amino acids: CASXLALGSTDTQYF. The CDR3 in its entirety is CASSLALGSTDTQYF.

A word on this clone: At one boundary the junction diverges from the germline segment, which might be a read error. This sequence joins TRBV6-8 and TRBJ1-2, with a weak D call TRBD1 (5 bases). Germline values: CDR1 MNHGY, CDR2 SAAAGT. The CDR3 is made up of 15 amino acids. CDR3 DNA: TGTGCCAGCAGTGACTCGTTTCGGGGCGCCGATGGCTACACCTTC. Translating gives CASSDSFRGADGYTF.

This chain uses TRBV5-1 with TRBJ1-2, with D possibly matching TRBD1 (5 bases). The V end lost 0 bases, the J end lost 4 bases, and 10 bases lay between the germline ends. Germline CDR1 SGHRS, CDR2 YFSETQ. The length of the CDR3 is 14 residues. The CDR3 sequence: CASSLVPGVYGYTF. In DNA, the CDR3 is TGCGCCAGCAGCTTGGTCCCGGGGGTCTATGGCTACACCTTC.

V is TRBV12-5 and J is TRBJ2-7; maybe TRBD2 (5 bases). The CDR3 extends over 14 amino acids. The germline gives CDR1 LGHNT, CDR2 FRNRAP. The V end lost 1 base, the J end lost 2 bases, and 9 bases lay between the germline ends. The CDR3 protein is CASGLGDYPYEQYF. The DNA of the CDR3 is TGTGCTAGTGGTTTGGGAGACTACCCCTACGAGCAGTACTTC.

The chain is built from TRBV9 and TRBJ1-1; D is undetermined. CDR1 is SGDLS, CDR2 YYNGEE, per germline. V was cut by 4 bases and J by 5 bases, with 21 bases left in between. The CDR3 contains 16 residues. The chain's CDR3 is CASSPGEGFGGTEAFF. Written as DNA, the CDR3 is TGTGCCAGCAGCCCCGGGGAAGGGTTCGGAGGGACTGAAGCTTTCTTT.

The rearrangement uses TRBV11-3 and TRBJ1-5, with D possibly matching TRBD1 (5 bases). V lost 3 bases and J lost 6, with 21 bases in between. Germline CDR1 SGHNT, CDR2 YENEEA. The CDR3 runs to 17 residues. The CDR3 region has the DNA TGTGCCAGCAGCTTGACCAACGGCGCAGGGATGATTCAGCCCCAGCATTTT. The encoded protein is CASSLTNGAGMIQPQHF.

The gene calls are TRBV7-7 and TRBJ1-2, with D perhaps matching TRBD1 (5 bases). The CDR3 has 15 amino acids. Looked up from germline, CDR1 is SSHAT and CDR2 is FNYEAQ (reference sequence). V was pared by 5 bases and J by 4 bases, with 17 bases between. This CDR3 reads CASSPFPGARYGYTF. The CDR3, as DNA: TGTGCCAGCAGCCCTTTCCCCGGGGCGCGCTATGGCTACACCTTC.

This clone was detected only a few times. The chain couples TRBV10-2 to TRBJ1-6, with TRBD1 identical over 8 bases. V lost 11 bases and J lost 4; bases outside the gene matches: 10. The CDR3 contains 15 residues. The germline CDR1 and CDR2 sequences are WSHSY and SAAADI. In nucleotides, the CDR3 is TGCGCCGCTAGGACAGGGTCGGGTTATAATTCACCCCTCCACTTT. Its translation: CAARTGSGYNSPLHF.

The chain combines TRBV19 with TRBJ2-7; 11 nucleotides align to TRBD2. The CDR3 runs 17 residues. Losses at the gene ends were 5 bases for V and 1 base for J; bases not matched to a gene: 10. Germline assignment: CDR1 LNHDA and CDR2 SQIVND (reference sequence). As DNA, the CDR3 is TGTGCCAGTAGTTCAGAAAGAAGGACTAGCGGGTCCTACGAGCAGTACTTC. Translated, it gives CASSSERRTSGSYEQYF.

This chain links TRBV11-3 with TRBJ1-3; D possibly corresponds to TRBD1 (5 bases). This CDR3 has 15 residues. Germline V gene data show CDR1 as SGHNT and CDR2 as YENEEA. V was cut by 3 bases and J by 4 bases, with 13 bases left in between. CDR3 coding DNA: TGTGCCAGCAGCTTTGACAGCTCATCCGGAAACACCATATATTTT. Its translation: CASSFDSSSGNTIYF.

The V gene is TRBV23-1, the J gene TRBJ2-3; a possible D gene is TRBD2 (5 bases). TRBV23-1 is assigned to the ORF class and has an uncertain function. CDR3 size: 15 residues. Trimming removed 6 bases from V and 1 base from J, with 14 bases in between. CDR3 in amino acids: CASSLGGSRTDTQYF. DNA for the CDR3: TGCGCCAGCAGCCTAGGAGGATCTCGCACAGATACGCAGTATTTT.

In nucleotides, the CDR3 is TGCGCCAGCAGTACCGGGACAGGGAACTACGAGCAGTACTTC. This translates into CASSTGTGNYEQYF. The rearrangement uses TRBV10-1 and TRBJ2-7, with 9 nucleotides matching TRBD1. Germline loops: CDR1 WNHNN, CDR2 SYGVQD (reference sequence). V lost 5 bases and J lost 3; bases outside the gene matches: 5. The CDR3 runs to 14 residues.

The V and J genes are TRBV6-8 and TRBJ2-1; D gene uncertain. The V end was cut by 4 bases, the J end by 3 bases, with 13 bases between. There are 15 residues in the CDR3. Germline loops: CDR1 MNHGY, CDR2 SAAAGT. The CDR3 DNA is TGTGCCAGCAGTTCCCCAAGCAGACGCTACAATGAGCAGTTCTTC. This gives the protein CASSSPSRRYNEQFF.

The CDR3 loop is CASSQVVRGNTIYF. CDR3 sequence (DNA): TGTGCCAGCAGCCAAGTAGTCCGTGGAAACACCATATATTTT. The genes are TRBV14 and TRBJ1-3; no reliable D call. The CDR3 has 14 amino acids. With 1 base removed from V and 3 bases from J, the gap between germline ends came to 7 bases. CDR1 SGHDN and CDR2 FVKESK come from the germline V gene.

Only one count was recorded for this clone. The gene calls are TRBV19 and TRBJ1-1; D remains unclear. The CDR3 is 12 amino acids. V lost 3 bases to trimming and J lost 7 bases, with 9 bases between them. Germline V CDR1 and CDR2: LNHDA, SQIVND (reference sequence). The CDR3 coding sequence is TGTGCCAGTAGTATCGGGCTTCTTGAAGCTTTCTTT. The encoded protein is CASSIGLLEAFF.

The J gene is TRBJ2-7, the V gene TRBV11-3, with 7 bases that match TRBD2. The CDR3 spans 15 residues. V shed 5 bases, J shed 6 bases, and the junction held 13 bases outside the gene matches. Germline V gene sequence: CDR1 SGHNT, CDR2 YENEEA. The CDR3 spells CASSLNAGGIGEQYF. DNA of the CDR3: TGTGCCAGCAGCCTTAATGCCGGGGGGATTGGCGAGCAGTACTTC. Using reference TRBV11-3 and TRBJ2-7 for the parts outside the CDR3, the full variable domain is EAGVVQSPRYKIIEKKQPVAFWCNPISGHNTLYWYLQNLGQGPELLIRYENEEAVDDSQLPKDRFSAERLKGVDSTLKIQPAELGDSAVYLCASSLNAGGIGEQYFGPGTRLTVT.

This clone was picked up a small number of times. The chain recombines TRBV11-3 with TRBJ2-7; 7 positions match TRBD2. The J segment lost 2 bases and the V segment lost 1 base, leaving 11 bases of the junction unmatched. CDR1 and CDR2 (germline): SGHNT, YENEEA. This CDR3 region has 17 residues. As DNA, the CDR3 is TGTGCCAGCAGCTTAGGCGGGGGTAGCGACCTACCCTACGAGCAGTACTTC. Translating it yields CASSLGGGSDLPYEQYF.

This chain uses TRBV5-1 with TRBJ2-2; 9 nucleotides line up with TRBD1. CDR1 and CDR2 (germline): SGHRS, YFSETQ. After removal of 5 bases from V and 7 bases from J, the junction contained 9 bases not matched to a gene. The CDR3 is 15 amino acids. The CDR3 nucleotides are TGCGCCAGCAGAACCGGGACAGGGAGTTTCGGGGAGCTGTTTTTT. Translation gives CASRTGTGSFGELFF.